This is a list of T cell receptor beta chains from one sample in a study of cytomegalovirus exposure and HLA in healthy donors. Clones were sequenced by immunoSEQ multiplex PCR, and TCRdb holds only the in-frame ones, with some missing. The repertoire includes around 92,000 clones, about 85% of them detected once, and roughly 1.1% sits in the top ten. Material for sequencing was PBMCs. Every receptor here comes from a girl aged 2-9 years in good health and CMV-seropositive. The CDR3 runs from the conserved cysteine through the conserved F or W. D genes are given only for firm matches. Rows may omit the clone size; those that give it use once, few, many or a size class.

CDR3nt: TGTGCCAGCAGTAGAACGGAGTCAGATACGCAGTATTTT; CDR3aa: CASSRTESDTQYF; abundance: few; d_gene: NA; v_gene: TRBV6-4; j_gene: TRBJ2-3
CDR3nt: TGTGCCAGCCTATACGTGGGAAACACCATATATTTT; CDR3aa: CASLYVGNTIYF; abundance: NA; d_gene: NA; v_gene: TRBV7-9; j_gene: TRBJ1-3
CDR3nt: TGTGCCAGCAGTTTGAGTCGATACAATGAGCAGTTCTTC; CDR3aa: CASSLSRYNEQFF; abundance: NA; d_gene: NA; v_gene: TRBV28; j_gene: TRBJ2-1
CDR3nt: TGTGCCAGTAGTAGACCTATAGGAGGGGGCGCGAATGGGGCCAACGTCCTGACTTTC; CDR3aa: CASSRPIGGGANGANVLTF; abundance: NA; d_gene: NA; v_gene: TRBV19; j_gene: TRBJ2-6
CDR3nt: TGTGCCAGCAGCCGAAATAGCGGGAGCCAAGCCTACGAGCAGTACTTC; CDR3aa: CASSRNSGSQAYEQYF; abundance: once; d_gene: TRBD2; v_gene: TRBV4-2; j_gene: TRBJ2-7
CDR3nt: TGTGCCAGCAGCCCCCCTCCGGGACTCTCGAATGGCTACACCTTC; CDR3aa: CASSPPPGLSNGYTF; abundance: few; d_gene: NA; v_gene: TRBV5-6; j_gene: TRBJ1-2
CDR3nt: TGTGCCAGCAGTTGGGGCGGGAGGGTCAACTACGAGCAGTACTTC; CDR3aa: CASSWGGRVNYEQYF; abundance: once; d_gene: TRBD2; v_gene: TRBV6-6; j_gene: TRBJ2-7
CDR3nt: TGCGCCAGCAGCTTGGACGGGAGAGACACCGGGGAGCTGTTTTTT; CDR3aa: CASSLDGRDTGELFF; abundance: NA; d_gene: NA; v_gene: TRBV5-1; j_gene: TRBJ2-2
CDR3nt: TGTGCCAGTAGTACGGGATTTTCCTACGAGCAGTACTTC; CDR3aa: CASSTGFSYEQYF; abundance: NA; d_gene: NA; v_gene: TRBV19; j_gene: TRBJ2-7
CDR3nt: TGTGCCAGCAGACCTCCAACAGGATCCGAAGCTTTCTTT; CDR3aa: CASRPPTGSEAFF; abundance: NA; d_gene: NA; v_gene: TRBV7-9; j_gene: TRBJ1-1
CDR3nt: TGTGCCAGCAGTTTGAAGGGGGTGGGCGGCTACACCTTC; CDR3aa: CASSLKGVGGYTF; abundance: NA; d_gene: NA; v_gene: TRBV27; j_gene: TRBJ1-2
CDR3nt: TGTGCCAGCACGAGCGGGAGGAGATCCGTTGATACGCAGTATTTT; CDR3aa: CASTSGRRSVDTQYF; abundance: NA; d_gene: TRBD2; v_gene: TRBV6-1; j_gene: TRBJ2-3
CDR3nt: TGTGCCAGCAGCTCGGGACAGCATAGCAATCAGCCCCAGCATTTT; CDR3aa: CASSSGQHSNQPQHF; abundance: NA; d_gene: TRBD1; v_gene: TRBV5-8; j_gene: TRBJ1-5
CDR3nt: TGCAGCGTTGTTGGCAGGGGCTATGGCTCCACCTTC; CDR3aa: CSVVGRGYGSTF; abundance: NA; d_gene: NA; v_gene: TRBV29-1; j_gene: TRBJ1-2
CDR3nt: TGTGCCAGCAGCTTAGTTGCCGGGAGGAGTCCAGATACGCAGTATTTT; CDR3aa: CASSLVAGRSPDTQYF; abundance: NA; d_gene: TRBD2; v_gene: TRBV7-6; j_gene: TRBJ2-3
CDR3nt: TGTGCCAGCAGTGACCCTACAGGGACCTCCGGCACAGATACGCAGTATTTT; CDR3aa: CASSDPTGTSGTDTQYF; abundance: NA; d_gene: NA; v_gene: TRBV6-1; j_gene: TRBJ2-3
CDR3nt: TGTGCCAGCAGTTCTCCCCATGGCTACACCTTC; CDR3aa: CASSSPHGYTF; abundance: NA; d_gene: NA; v_gene: TRBV28; j_gene: TRBJ1-2
CDR3nt: TGTGCCAGCAGCCCACAGGGGACGGACTATGGCTACACCTTC; CDR3aa: CASSPQGTDYGYTF; abundance: NA; d_gene: TRBD1; v_gene: TRBV9; j_gene: TRBJ1-2
CDR3nt: TGCGCCAGCAGCTTTGGACAGTACGAGCAGTACTTC; CDR3aa: CASSFGQYEQYF; abundance: NA; d_gene: NA; v_gene: TRBV5-1; j_gene: TRBJ2-7
CDR3nt: TGTGCCAGCGGGGACTCCCTGATCCCTACGCAGCAGTACTTC; CDR3aa: CASGDSLIPTQQYF; abundance: NA; d_gene: NA; v_gene: TRBV27; j_gene: TRBJ2-7
CDR3nt: TGTGCCAGCGTCGGACAGGGGCCCCCTTCGGGGGAAGCTTTCTTT; CDR3aa: CASVGQGPPSGEAFF; abundance: NA; d_gene: TRBD1; v_gene: TRBV27; j_gene: TRBJ1-1
CDR3nt: TGTGCCAGCAGCTTCCGCACGGTTGGCTACACCTTC; CDR3aa: CASSFRTVGYTF; abundance: NA; d_gene: NA; v_gene: TRBV7-9; j_gene: TRBJ1-2
CDR3nt: TGTGCCAGCAGCTTCCAGATGAACACTGAAGCTTTCTTT; CDR3aa: CASSFQMNTEAFF; abundance: NA; d_gene: NA; v_gene: TRBV7-9; j_gene: TRBJ1-1
CDR3nt: TGTGCCAGCAGCCTGCGGCTAGCGGGCATCTACGAGCAGTACTTC; CDR3aa: CASSLRLAGIYEQYF; abundance: NA; d_gene: TRBD2; v_gene: TRBV14; j_gene: TRBJ2-7
CDR3nt: TGTGCCAGCAGCGCTGGACAGGCTGGCTCTGGAAACACCATATATTTT; CDR3aa: CASSAGQAGSGNTIYF; abundance: NA; d_gene: TRBD1; v_gene: TRBV7-8; j_gene: TRBJ1-3
CDR3nt: TGTGCCAGCAGCTTAAAGGGACAGGGAATGAACACTGAAGCTTTCTTT; CDR3aa: CASSLKGQGMNTEAFF; abundance: NA; d_gene: TRBD1; v_gene: TRBV7-9; j_gene: TRBJ1-1
CDR3nt: TGTGCCAGCAGGGGGCGACTCACAGATACGCAGTATTTT; CDR3aa: CASRGRLTDTQYF; abundance: NA; d_gene: NA; v_gene: TRBV28; j_gene: TRBJ2-3
CDR3nt: TGCGCCAGCAGCTTGGACAGGGGTCGTCGGGGCTACACCTTC; CDR3aa: CASSLDRGRRGYTF; abundance: NA; d_gene: TRBD1; v_gene: TRBV5-1; j_gene: TRBJ1-2
CDR3nt: TGTGCCAGCAGTCAAAGAACACGGGAGGCGGACTACACCTTC; CDR3aa: CASSQRTREADYTF; abundance: NA; d_gene: NA; v_gene: TRBV2; j_gene: TRBJ1-2
CDR3nt: TGCGCCAGCAGCTTGAAGGAGTTCGTCGGTTCCTACGAGCAGTACTTC; CDR3aa: CASSLKEFVGSYEQYF; abundance: medium-sized; d_gene: NA; v_gene: TRBV5-1; j_gene: TRBJ2-7
CDR3nt: TGTGCCTGGAGTCGGGACAGGGGCGCGAACATTCAGTACTTC; CDR3aa: CAWSRDRGANIQYF; abundance: NA; d_gene: TRBD1; v_gene: TRBV30; j_gene: TRBJ2-4